This TCR beta chain stems from a study of blood T cells in healthy people across ages. The CDR3 covers 11 residues. The V gene's germline CDR1 is LGHDT and CDR2 YNNKEL (reference sequence). The V end lost 4 bases, the J end lost 7 bases, and 8 bases lay between the germline ends. This clonotype has just a few counts. The authors ran a second PCR of about 7 to 11 cycles using a sample-barcoded 5' primer and a J-beta primer mix. TCRdb reprocessed the 5' RACE reads with MiXCR, giving one entry per CDR3 protein. The sample has roughly 1 million distinct CDR3 sequences, 20% to 25% seen once. These data also featured in a second study, about T cells of mothers and their children.

The V call is TRBV3-1, the J call TRBJ2-7; D remains unclear. Sequencing was carried out using blood. The receptor was isolated from a girl under 10 years old in good health. CDR3 region: CASSRSQEQYF. The CDR3 bases are TGTGCCAGCAGCCGGTCTCAAGAGCAGTACTTC.